Presented here are 24 T cell receptor beta chains from one specimen sequenced in a study of T cells after yellow fever vaccination. TCRdb passed the 5' RACE reads through MiXCR, listing each CDR3 protein once. The sample carries some 390,000 distinct CDR3 sequences, 6.2% recorded once. The sample consisted of PBMCs, taken 5 days after the yellow fever booster vaccination. The source of these receptors is a man aged 25 to 45 who received the YFV17D yellow fever vaccine.

The rearrangement joins TRBV20-1 to TRBJ2-1; D may be TRBD2 (5 bases). The germline V gene encodes CDR1 DFQATT and CDR2 SNEGSKA (reference sequence). The CDR3 contains 12 residues. V lost 4 bases and J 9 bases, leaving 13 bases between the germline ends. The CDR3 coding sequence is TGCAGTGCTAATGGGCGGGTGGGTGAGCAGTTCTTC. The encoded protein is CSANGRVGEQFF.

This clonotype was counted many times. The chain joins TRBV12-3 or TRBV12-4 to TRBJ2-1; no firm D call. Trimming cost V 5 bases and J 6 bases, with 14 bases left between them. This CDR3 is built from 14 residues. CDR3 DNA: TGTGCCAGCAGTCCGGTCTTAAACCGCAATGAGCAGTTCTTC. The encoded protein is CASSPVLNRNEQFF.

The J gene is TRBJ2-3, the V gene TRBV12-3 or TRBV12-4, with D perhaps matching TRBD2 (6 bases). Trimming removed 5 bases at V and 2 bases at J, with 11 bases between. This CDR3 is 14 amino acids long. CDR3 in amino acids: CASSRDFNTDTQYF. The CDR3 DNA is TGTGCCAGCAGTCGGGACTTTAACACAGATACGCAGTATTTT.

The sample holds many counts of this clonotype. This sequence joins TRBV7-2 and TRBJ2-2, with 9 bases matching TRBD2. Germline CDR1 and CDR2: SGHTA and FQGNSA. V trimming: 5 bases; J trimming: 5 bases; junction bases outside the gene matches: 6. The CDR3 spans 15 residues. CDR3 amino acids: CASSPLAGVTGELFF. CDR3 coding DNA: TGTGCCAGCAGCCCCTTAGCGGGAGTGACCGGGGAGCTGTTTTTT.

This clonotype has just a few counts. The chain is built from TRBV5-1 and TRBJ2-4; 11 nucleotides match TRBD1. Per germline, CDR1 SGHRS and CDR2 YFSETQ. The junction had 4 bases not matched to a gene; V was cut back by 4 bases and J by 7 bases. The CDR3 runs to 14 residues. The CDR3 sequence: CASSGGQGGNIQYF. DNA for the CDR3: TGCGCCAGCAGCGGGGGACAGGGGGGGAACATTCAGTACTTC. The entire variable domain, with the rest obtained from reference TRBV5-1 and TRBJ2-4, is as follows: KAGVTQTPRYLIKTRGQQVTLSCSPISGHRSVSWYQQTPGQGLQFLFEYFSETQRNKGNFPGRFSGRQFSNSRSEMNVSTLELGDSALYLCASSGGQGGNIQYFGAGTRLSVL.

This rearrangement joins TRBV23-1 to TRBJ1-5; no firm D call. TRBV23-1 carries the ORF label, with uncertain function. This CDR3 comprises 17 residues. The V and J ends lost 6 bases and 2 bases respectively, with 20 bases between them. CDR3 sequence: CASSPTPTSDGNQPQHF. In nucleotides, the CDR3 is TGCGCCAGCAGCCCGACACCTACATCGGACGGCAATCAGCCCCAGCATTTT.

Details on this clonotype: A much larger clone is a single base away; this may be a read error. In nucleotides, the CDR3 is TGCAGTGCTAGTCGGACCCAGCAAGAGACCCAGTACTTC. Protein: CSASRTQQETQYF. The V and J genes are TRBV20-1 and TRBJ2-5; D gene uncertain. The CDR3 extends over 13 amino acids. Germline V CDR1 and CDR2: DFQATT, SNEGSKA (reference sequence). With 3 bases removed from V and 2 bases from J, the gap between germline ends came to 10 bases.

The gene calls are TRBV11-2 and TRBJ2-3; D unresolved. CDR1 and CDR2 from the germline V gene are SGHAT and FQNNGV. The CDR3 consists of 17 residues. Deletions cut 4 bases from V and 3 bases from J, with 20 bases between. CDR3 DNA: TGTGCCAGCAGCTACCAGATTCGACCAGGTGGGACAGATACGCAGTATTTT. Residues: CASSYQIRPGGTDTQYF. Variable domain in full (rest from reference TRBV11-2 and TRBJ2-3): EAGVAQSPRYKIIEKRQSVAFWCNPISGHATLYWYQQILGQGPKLLIQFQNNGVVDDSQLPKDRFSAERLKGVDSTLKIQPAKLEDSAVYLCASSYQIRPGGTDTQYFGPGTRLTVL.

This clonotype has a handful of counts. The chain joins TRBV2 to TRBJ1-5, with D unresolved. CDR3 length equals 13 residues. V lost 9 bases to trimming and J lost 1 base, with 10 bases between them. Germline assignment: CDR1 SNHLY and CDR2 FYNNEI. The CDR3 sequence: CASQAPSNQPQHF. CDR3 sequence (DNA): TGTGCCAGTCAAGCCCCAAGCAATCAGCCCCAGCATTTT.

This clonotype was seen at least ten times. The chain has TRBV6-2 or TRBV6-3 and TRBJ2-5; TRBD2 agrees at 12 bases. From germline, CDR1 is MNHEY and CDR2 SVGEGT. V lost 5 bases to trimming and J lost 3 bases; unmatched junction nucleotides: 4. This CDR3 has 15 amino acids. CDR3 nucleotide sequence: TGTGCCAGCAGTCGGAGGACTAGCGGGAAAGAGACCCAGTACTTC. As protein: CASSRRTSGKETQYF.

The rearrangement joins TRBV9 to TRBJ2-2; D might be TRBD1 (6 bases). Trimming removed 0 bases from V and 6 bases from J, with 15 bases in between. The CDR3 length is 16 residues. CDR1 is SGDLS and CDR2 is YYNGEE in the germline V gene. CDR3 residues: CASSVGGGSSPGELFF. The CDR3 DNA is TGTGCCAGCAGCGTAGGAGGGGGAAGTTCCCCCGGGGAGCTGTTTTTT.

The genes are TRBV5-1 and TRBJ2-1, with D perhaps matching TRBD2 (6 bases). Germline CDR1 and CDR2: SGHRS and YFSETQ. The CDR3 covers 16 residues. V was cut by 4 bases and J by 3 bases, with 17 bases left in between. The CDR3: CASSPGGLAIYNEQFF. Here the CDR3 DNA reads TGCGCCAGCAGCCCCGGAGGGCTAGCGATCTACAATGAGCAGTTCTTC.

The chain recombines TRBV5-1 with TRBJ2-5, with 9 bases aligning to TRBD2. V dropped 4 bases and J dropped 3; count of bases not matched to a gene: 7. The CDR3 is made up of 15 amino acids. Germline-derived CDR1 and CDR2 are SGHRS and YFSETQ. CDR3 protein: CASSPVAGVEETQYF. CDR3 nucleotides: TGCGCCAGCAGCCCCGTAGCGGGAGTGGAAGAGACCCAGTACTTC.

This clonotype was recorded at least ten times. The CDR3 DNA reads TGTGCCAGGGGAGGGAACACCGGGGAGCTGTTTTTT. This translates into CARGGNTGELFF. The V gene is TRBV2, the J gene TRBJ2-2; the D gene is possibly TRBD2 (6 bases). This CDR3 comprises 12 residues. Germline CDR1 reads SNHLY; CDR2 reads FYNNEI. Trimming removed 9 bases at V and 1 base at J, with 6 bases between.

This clonotype was recorded at least ten times. This sequence joins TRBV27 and TRBJ2-3; TRBD2 matches at 11 bases. Trimming cost V 3 bases and J 5 bases; bases outside gene matches: 4. This CDR3 has 15 residues. Germline values: CDR1 MNHEY, CDR2 SMNVEV (reference sequence). This CDR3 reads CASSLASGRLDTQYF. CDR3 in DNA: TGTGCCAGCAGTTTGGCTAGCGGGAGGTTAGATACGCAGTATTTT.

This clonotype was observed many times. The V call is TRBV20-1, the J call TRBJ2-7, with unresolved D. The germline V gene encodes CDR1 DFQATT and CDR2 SNEGSKA (reference sequence). The CDR3 has 14 residues. V dropped 0 bases and J dropped 2 bases, with 11 bases sitting between them. The CDR3 nucleotides are TGCAGTGCTAGAGAAGGAACCCTCACCTACGAGCAGTACTTC. This codes for CSAREGTLTYEQYF.

This clonotype has a handful of counts. The V call is TRBV18, the J call TRBJ2-5; the match to TRBD2 covers 8 bases. With 1 base clipped from V and 5 bases from J, the junction kept 0 bases outside the gene matches. The length of the CDR3 is 13 residues. Per the germline V gene, CDR1 is KGHSH and CDR2 is LQKENI. For the CDR3, the DNA is TGTGCCAGCTCACCACAGCGGGGGGAGACCCAGTACTTC. It is translated as CASSPQRGETQYF.

In the case of this clonotype: The junction departs from germline at one end; a sequencing error may be responsible. The chain links TRBV3-1 to TRBJ1-6, with 7 bases fitting TRBD1. CDR1 and CDR2 (germline): LGHDT, YNNKEL (reference sequence). The CDR3 runs 15 residues. CDR3 in amino acids: CASCQVGQRLSPLHF. Written as DNA, the CDR3 is TGTGCCAGCTGCCAGGTGGGACAGCGTTTATCACCCCTCCACTTT.

The table lists this clonotype with a few counts. The rearrangement links TRBV20-1 to TRBJ2-1; 8 bases are a match to TRBD1. CDR1 and CDR2 (germline): DFQATT, SNEGSKA (reference sequence). There are 15 residues in the CDR3. The V segment lost 2 bases and the J segment 7 bases; nucleotides outside the gene matches: 10. The CDR3 region has the DNA TGCAGTGCTAGATCCGGCAGGGGGCGGAGAAATGAGCAGTTCTTC. Protein: CSARSGRGRRNEQFF.

This clonotype was observed many times. The chain links TRBV7-9 to TRBJ2-3; possibly TRBD2 for D (6 bases). CDR1 SEHNR and CDR2 FQNEAQ come from the germline V gene (reference sequence). V was trimmed by 11 bases and J by 1 base, leaving 16 bases between them. This CDR3 comprises 14 residues. CDR3 in DNA: TGTGCCTCCGGGGGTGCGGAACGCACAGATACGCAGTATTTT. It codes for CASGGAERTDTQYF.

In its sample, this clonotype was seen many times. The CDR3 coding sequence is TGTGCCAGCAGCCCGGCGGGCTCGATGCCTCACGAGCAGTACTTC. This translates into CASSPAGSMPHEQYF. The J gene is TRBJ2-7, the V gene TRBV7-2; possibly TRBD2 for D (5 bases). The germline CDR1 and CDR2 sequences are SGHTA and FQGNSA. This CDR3 spans 15 amino acids. V lost 5 bases and J lost 5, with 19 bases in between.

This clonotype was seen more than once but under ten times. This rearrangement joins TRBV7-2 to TRBJ2-5, with D perhaps TRBD2 (5 bases). CDR1 is SGHTA, CDR2 FQGNSA, per germline. V shed 5 bases and J shed 5 bases, with 15 bases lying between them. This CDR3 is 14 amino acids long. The CDR3 nucleotides read TGTGCCAGCAGCAATACGTTCGGGGTTGAGACCCAGTACTTC. This codes for CASSNTFGVETQYF.

The chain is built from TRBV7-2 and TRBJ2-7, with D possibly being TRBD2 (6 bases). V lost 5 bases and J lost 1, with 12 bases in between. Germline-derived CDR1 and CDR2 are SGHTA and FQGNSA. The CDR3 extends over 14 amino acids. CDR3 sequence reads: CASSPTGLSYEQYF. The CDR3 nucleotides are TGTGCCAGCAGCCCAACGGGACTGTCCTACGAGCAGTACTTC.

The rearrangement links TRBV29-1 to TRBJ2-3; no definite D call. The CDR3 totals 13 residues. The germline V gene encodes CDR1 SQVTM and CDR2 ANQGSEA. V was shortened by 7 bases and J by 0 bases, with 11 bases between the two germline ends. This CDR3 is CSAPHPSTDTQYF. The CDR3 DNA reads TGCAGCGCCCCTCACCCGAGCACAGATACGCAGTATTTT.